The T cell receptor beta chain under discussion was sequenced for a study of T cells expressing NK-cell markers. Study-level background: Obtained from sorted CD3+CD56+NKG2C+, CD3+CD56+NKG2C- and CD3+CD56-NKG2C+ T cells were the TCR beta repertoires. The sequencing cohort of eight donors included seven HCMV-seropositive individuals and one seronegative individual. Study results and limitations: Clones of NKG2C+ T cells that had expanded were of unclear HCMV specificity.

The CDR3 totals 15 residues. Germline CDR1 reads MNHEY; CDR2 reads SMNVEV (reference sequence). For TCR beta, cDNA was produced by 5'RACE template switching with UMIs. TCRdb re-called the 5' RACE reads and gives one entry per CDR3 protein, without DNA. This sample's table reports about 380,000 distinct CDR3 sequences. For this clonotype: The antigen is undetermined.

The sequence was obtained from a man aged 18-75 years in good health. Sequencing was performed on blood T cells: a sorted CD56 or NKG2C T cell subset, CD4+ or CD8+ T cells, or bulk PBMC T cells (not recorded which). The chain couples TRBV27 to TRBJ2-1; TCRdb calls TRBD1, which cannot be checked without DNA. CDR3 loop: CASSQDYSGANEQFF.